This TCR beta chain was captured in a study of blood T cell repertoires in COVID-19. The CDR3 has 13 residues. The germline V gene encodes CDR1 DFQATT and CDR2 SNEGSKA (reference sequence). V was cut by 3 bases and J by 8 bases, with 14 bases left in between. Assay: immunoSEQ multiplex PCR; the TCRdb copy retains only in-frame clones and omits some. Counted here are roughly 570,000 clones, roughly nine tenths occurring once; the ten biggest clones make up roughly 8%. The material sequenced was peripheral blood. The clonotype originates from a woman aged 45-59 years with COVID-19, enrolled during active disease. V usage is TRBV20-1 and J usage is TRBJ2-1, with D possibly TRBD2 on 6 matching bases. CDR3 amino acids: CSASRLDADEQFF. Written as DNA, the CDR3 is TGCAGTGCTAGTAGACTAGACGCCGATGAGCAGTTCTTC.